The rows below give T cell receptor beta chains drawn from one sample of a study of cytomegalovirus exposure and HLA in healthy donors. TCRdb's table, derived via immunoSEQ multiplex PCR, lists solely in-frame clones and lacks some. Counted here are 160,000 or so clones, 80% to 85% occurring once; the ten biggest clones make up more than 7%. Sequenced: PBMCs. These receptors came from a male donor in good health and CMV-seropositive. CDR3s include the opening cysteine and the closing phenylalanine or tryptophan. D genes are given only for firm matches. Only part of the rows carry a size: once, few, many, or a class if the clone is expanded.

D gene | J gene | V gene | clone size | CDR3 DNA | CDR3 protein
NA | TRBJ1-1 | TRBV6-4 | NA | TGTGCCAGCAGTGCCGGTATGAACACTGAAGCTTTCTTT | CASSAGMNTEAFF
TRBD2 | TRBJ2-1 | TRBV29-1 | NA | TGCAGCGTTGAAGATCTAGCGGGGGGCTATGGTGAGCAGTTCTTC | CSVEDLAGGYGEQFF
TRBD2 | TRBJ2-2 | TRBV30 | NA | TGTGCCTACCAGCTAGCGGCCACCGGGGAGCTGTTTTTT | CAYQLAATGELFF
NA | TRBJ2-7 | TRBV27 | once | TGTGCCAGCAGTTTTGCCAGGGGAACCGAGCAGTACTTC | CASSFARGTEQYF
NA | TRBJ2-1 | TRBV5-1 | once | TGCGCCAGCAGCTTGGGGAAAACTAGGCCGGCCTACAATGAGCAGTTCTTC | CASSLGKTRPAYNEQFF
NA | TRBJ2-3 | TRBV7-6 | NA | TGTGCCAGCAGCTTAGGGGCCGGGGTCTACACAGATACGCAGTATTTT | CASSLGAGVYTDTQYF
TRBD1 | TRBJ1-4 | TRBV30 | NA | TGTGCCTGGAGTGAGGGACAGGGGTACGAAAAACTGTTTTTT | CAWSEGQGYEKLFF
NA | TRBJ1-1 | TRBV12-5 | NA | TGTGCTAGTGGCTTAGACACCTACACTGAAGCTTTCTTT | CASGLDTYTEAFF
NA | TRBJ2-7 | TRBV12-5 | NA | TGTGCTAGTGGTCCCGGGGTATACGAGCAGTACTTC | CASGPGVYEQYF
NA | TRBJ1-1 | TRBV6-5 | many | TGTGCCAGCAGTTATCAAGCGAACACTGAAGCTTTCTTT | CASSYQANTEAFF
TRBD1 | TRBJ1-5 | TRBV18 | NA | TGTGCCAGCTCCCCGGGGACAGATAGCAATCAGCCCCAGCATTTT | CASSPGTDSNQPQHF
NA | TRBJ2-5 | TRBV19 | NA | TGTGCCAGTAGTATAGTTGCAGGGTATGTCGAGACCCAGTACTTC | CASSIVAGYVETQYF
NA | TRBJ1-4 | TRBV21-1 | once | TGTGCCAGCAGCAAAGCAAACTCTGCAACTAATGAAAAACTGTTTTTT | CASSKANSATNEKLFF
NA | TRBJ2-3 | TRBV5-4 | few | TGTGCCAGCAGCCCGGGACTGAGTAGCACAGATACGCAGTATTTT | CASSPGLSSTDTQYF
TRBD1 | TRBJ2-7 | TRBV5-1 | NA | TGCGCCAGCAGCTCCTGGACAGGGGGCGACGAGCAGTACTTC | CASSSWTGGDEQYF
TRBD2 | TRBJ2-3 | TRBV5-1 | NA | TGCGCCAGCAGCTTGGGCCTAGCGGGAGACACGCAGTATTTT | CASSLGLAGDTQYF